This T cell receptor (beta chain) is from a study of blood T cells in healthy people across ages. Points from the study as a whole: Whereas aged donors had fewer naive CD4+ cells, long-lived donors had more of them and higher diversity.

Regarding this clonotype: The antigen is unknown.

RNA extraction gave at least 6 micrograms of total RNA per sample. Alongside a J-beta primer mix, a sample-barcoded 5' primer served in a second PCR lasting about 7 to 12 cycles. TCRdb re-called the 5' RACE reads with MiXCR, one entry per CDR3 protein. The repertoire holds approximately 690,000 distinct CDR3 sequences, with about 43% as singletons. This CDR3 comprises 14 residues. Deletions cut 1 base from V and 6 bases from J, with 11 bases between. This chain connects TRBV12-3 or TRBV12-4 to TRBJ2-3, with a weak D call TRBD1 (6 bases). The receptor was isolated from a man aged 80 or over in good health. Material for sequencing was blood. The CDR3 DNA reads as TGTGCCAGCAGTTTAGACAGGGATGCGGATACGCAGTATTTT. It specifies CASSLDRDADTQYF.